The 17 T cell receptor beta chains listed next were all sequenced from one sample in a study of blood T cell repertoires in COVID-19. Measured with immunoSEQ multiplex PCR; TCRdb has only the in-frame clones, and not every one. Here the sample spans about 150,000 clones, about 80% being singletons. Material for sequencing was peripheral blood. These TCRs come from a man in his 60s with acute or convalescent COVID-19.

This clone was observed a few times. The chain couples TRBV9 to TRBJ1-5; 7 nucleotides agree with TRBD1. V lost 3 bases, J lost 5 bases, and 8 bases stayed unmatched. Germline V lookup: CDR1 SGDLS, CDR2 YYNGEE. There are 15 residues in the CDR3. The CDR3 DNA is TGTGCCAGCAGCGCTGCCGACAGGGAGGATCAGCCCCAGCATTTT. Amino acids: CASSAADREDQPQHF.

The CDR3 DNA reads TGTGCCAGCAGCGGAGGACAGGGGGCTTATGGCTACACCTTC. This translates into CASSGGQGAYGYTF. The chain uses TRBV7-2 and TRBJ1-2; TRBD1 matches at 11 bases. Germline loops: CDR1 SGHTA, CDR2 FQGNSA. CDR3 length: 14 residues. Germline trimming cut 5 bases from V and 5 bases from J; bases unmatched to any gene: 4.

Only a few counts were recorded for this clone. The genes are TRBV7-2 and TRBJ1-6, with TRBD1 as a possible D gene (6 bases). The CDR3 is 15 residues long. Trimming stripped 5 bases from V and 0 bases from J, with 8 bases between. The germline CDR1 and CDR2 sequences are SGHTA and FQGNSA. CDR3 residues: CASSTGSSYNSPLHF. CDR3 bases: TGTGCCAGCAGCACAGGGAGCTCCTATAATTCACCCCTCCACTTT.

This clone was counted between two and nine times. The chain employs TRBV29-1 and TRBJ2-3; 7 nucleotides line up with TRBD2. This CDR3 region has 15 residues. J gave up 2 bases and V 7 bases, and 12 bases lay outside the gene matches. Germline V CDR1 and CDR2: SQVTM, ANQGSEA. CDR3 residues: CSATGGSRLTDTQYF. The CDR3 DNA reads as TGCAGCGCCACCGGGGGGTCAAGACTCACAGATACGCAGTATTTT.

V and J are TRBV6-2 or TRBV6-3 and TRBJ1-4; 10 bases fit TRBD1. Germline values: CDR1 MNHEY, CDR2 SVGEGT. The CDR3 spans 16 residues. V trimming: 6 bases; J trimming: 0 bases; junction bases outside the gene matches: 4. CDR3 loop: CASSPGQGPTNEKLFF. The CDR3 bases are TGTGCCAGCAGCCCGGGACAGGGGCCAACTAATGAAAAACTGTTTTTT.

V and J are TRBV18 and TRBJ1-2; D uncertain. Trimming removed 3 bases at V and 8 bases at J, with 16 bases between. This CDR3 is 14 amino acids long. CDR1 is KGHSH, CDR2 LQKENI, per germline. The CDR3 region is CASSPPHRERGYTF. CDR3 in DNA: TGTGCCAGCTCACCCCCGCACCGGGAGCGGGGCTACACCTTC.

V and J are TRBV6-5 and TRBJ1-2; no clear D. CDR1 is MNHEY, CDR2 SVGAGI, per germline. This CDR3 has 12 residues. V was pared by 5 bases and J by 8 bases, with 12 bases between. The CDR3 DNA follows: TGTGCCAGCAGTCCATCGCCGGGGGGCTACACCTTC. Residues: CASSPSPGGYTF.

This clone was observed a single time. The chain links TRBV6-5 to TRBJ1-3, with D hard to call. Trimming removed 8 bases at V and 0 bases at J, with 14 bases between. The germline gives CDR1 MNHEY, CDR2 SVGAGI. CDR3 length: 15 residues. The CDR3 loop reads CASGSGLRSGNTIYF. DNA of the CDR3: TGTGCCAGCGGCTCCGGACTCCGCTCTGGAAACACCATATATTTT.

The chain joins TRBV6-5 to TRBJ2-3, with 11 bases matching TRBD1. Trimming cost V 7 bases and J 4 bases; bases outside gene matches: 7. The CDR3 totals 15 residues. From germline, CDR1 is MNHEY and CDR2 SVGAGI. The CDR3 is CASNWDRGNADTQYF. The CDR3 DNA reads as TGTGCCAGCAATTGGGACAGGGGGAATGCAGATACGCAGTATTTT.

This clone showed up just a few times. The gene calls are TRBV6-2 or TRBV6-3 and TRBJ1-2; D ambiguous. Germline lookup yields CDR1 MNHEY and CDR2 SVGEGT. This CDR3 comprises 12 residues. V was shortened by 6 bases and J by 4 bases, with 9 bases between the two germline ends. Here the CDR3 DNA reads TGTGCCAGCAGCTCGAGGCTCTATGGCTACACCTTC. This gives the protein CASSSRLYGYTF.

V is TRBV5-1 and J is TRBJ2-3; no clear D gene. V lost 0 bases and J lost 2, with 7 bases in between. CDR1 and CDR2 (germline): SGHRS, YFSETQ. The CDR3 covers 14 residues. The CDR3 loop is CASSLAIFTDTQYF. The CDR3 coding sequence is TGCGCCAGCAGCTTGGCAATTTTCACAGATACGCAGTATTTT.

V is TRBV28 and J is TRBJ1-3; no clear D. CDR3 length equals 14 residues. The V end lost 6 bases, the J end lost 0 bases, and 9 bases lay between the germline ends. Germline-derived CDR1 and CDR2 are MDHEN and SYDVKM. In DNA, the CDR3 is TGTGCCAGCAGGGGCTCTAACTCTGGAAACACCATATATTTT. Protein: CASRGSNSGNTIYF.

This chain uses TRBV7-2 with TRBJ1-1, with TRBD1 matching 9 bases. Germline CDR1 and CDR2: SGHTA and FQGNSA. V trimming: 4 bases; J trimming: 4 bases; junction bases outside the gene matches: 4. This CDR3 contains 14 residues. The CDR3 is CASSYTGGVTEAFF. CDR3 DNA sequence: TGTGCCAGCAGCTATACAGGGGGCGTCACTGAAGCTTTCTTT.

CDR3 region: CASSLDRVNEKLFF. The CDR3 coding sequence is TGTGCCAGCAGCTTGGACAGGGTTAATGAAAAACTGTTTTTT. This chain connects TRBV5-4 to TRBJ1-4, with D maybe TRBD1 (6 bases). The CDR3 extends over 14 amino acids. The V gene's germline CDR1 is SGHNT and CDR2 YYREEE (reference sequence). Trimming shortened V by 0 bases and J by 4 bases, and 7 bases separated the two germline ends.

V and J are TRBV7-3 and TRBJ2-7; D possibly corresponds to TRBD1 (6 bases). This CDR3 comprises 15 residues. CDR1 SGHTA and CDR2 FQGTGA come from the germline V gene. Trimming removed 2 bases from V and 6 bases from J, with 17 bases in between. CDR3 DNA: TGTGCCAGCAGCTTAGTCGGGCAGGGGTCGGTCGAGCAGTACTTC. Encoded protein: CASSLVGQGSVEQYF.

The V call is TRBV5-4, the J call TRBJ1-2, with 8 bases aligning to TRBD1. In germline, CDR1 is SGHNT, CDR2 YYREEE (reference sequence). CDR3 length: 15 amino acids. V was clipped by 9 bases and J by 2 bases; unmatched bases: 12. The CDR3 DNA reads TGTGCCACCACATGGGACAGGCCTATCAACTATGGCTACACCTTC. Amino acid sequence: CATTWDRPINYGYTF.

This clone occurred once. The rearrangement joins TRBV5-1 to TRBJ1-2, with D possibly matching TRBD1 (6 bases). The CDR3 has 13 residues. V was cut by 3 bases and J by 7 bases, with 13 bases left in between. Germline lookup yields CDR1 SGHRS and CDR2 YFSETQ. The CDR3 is CASSSRTVAGYTF. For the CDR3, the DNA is TGCGCCAGCAGCTCCCGGACAGTGGCTGGCTACACCTTC. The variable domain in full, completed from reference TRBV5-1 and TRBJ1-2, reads KAGVTQTPRYLIKTRGQQVTLSCSPISGHRSVSWYQQTPGQGLQFLFEYFSETQRNKGNFPGRFSGRQFSNSRSEMNVSTLELGDSALYLCASSSRTVAGYTFGSGTRLTVV.